This record concerns one T cell receptor (beta chain) sequence. CDR3 size: 15 residues. V was pared by 4 bases and J by 7 bases, with 6 bases of the junction left unmatched. Germline loops: CDR1 MNHEY, CDR2 SVGAGI. This entry belongs to a study of T cell responses to AZD1222 COVID-19 vaccine. The assay was immunoSEQ multiplex PCR, and TCRdb's table has in-frame clones only and misses some. The sample consists of about 72,000 clones, 87% of them appearing once. The genes are TRBV6-5 and TRBJ2-1; TRBD2 aligns across 11 bases. The input for sequencing was peripheral blood, taken on day 0 of AZD1222 vaccination. The TCR sequence derives from an adult in good health. This chain's CDR3 is CASSLLAGAWNEQFF. CDR3 nucleotide sequence: TGTGCCAGCAGTTTACTAGCGGGGGCATGGAATGAGCAGTTCTTC.